This T cell receptor beta chain was sequenced in a study of T cells after yellow fever vaccination. Notes on the study in general: Weaker overall was a secondary response that nonetheless peaked faster, on day 5 versus 15. Post-booster samples contained most primary-vaccination clones (about 96% CD4, about 87% CD8). Any FACS-sorted repertoire could hold abundant clonotypes that contaminate it from the bulk population.

It was through 5'RACE template switching that TCR cDNA was made, with a universal primer site and UMIs added. Using its own MiXCR run on the 5' RACE reads, TCRdb lists one record per CDR3 protein. The sample holds under 600,000 distinct CDR3 sequences, roughly 13% seen once. On this clonotype: The antigen is unknown.

The clonotype originates from a young man who received the YFV17D yellow fever vaccine. The sample consisted of PBMCs, taken on the day of the yellow fever booster vaccination.

The CDR3 sequence is CASSTGLRGGELFF. The CDR3 DNA follows: TGTGCCAGCAGCACGGGACTGAGGGGCGGGGAGCTGTTTTTT. The rearrangement uses TRBV7-2 and TRBJ2-2; TRBD2 is a possible D gene (6 bases). The CDR3 length is 14 residues. From germline, CDR1 is SGHTA and CDR2 FQGNSA. Between the trimmed V and J ends, which lost 5 bases and 7 bases, there was a span of 14 bases.